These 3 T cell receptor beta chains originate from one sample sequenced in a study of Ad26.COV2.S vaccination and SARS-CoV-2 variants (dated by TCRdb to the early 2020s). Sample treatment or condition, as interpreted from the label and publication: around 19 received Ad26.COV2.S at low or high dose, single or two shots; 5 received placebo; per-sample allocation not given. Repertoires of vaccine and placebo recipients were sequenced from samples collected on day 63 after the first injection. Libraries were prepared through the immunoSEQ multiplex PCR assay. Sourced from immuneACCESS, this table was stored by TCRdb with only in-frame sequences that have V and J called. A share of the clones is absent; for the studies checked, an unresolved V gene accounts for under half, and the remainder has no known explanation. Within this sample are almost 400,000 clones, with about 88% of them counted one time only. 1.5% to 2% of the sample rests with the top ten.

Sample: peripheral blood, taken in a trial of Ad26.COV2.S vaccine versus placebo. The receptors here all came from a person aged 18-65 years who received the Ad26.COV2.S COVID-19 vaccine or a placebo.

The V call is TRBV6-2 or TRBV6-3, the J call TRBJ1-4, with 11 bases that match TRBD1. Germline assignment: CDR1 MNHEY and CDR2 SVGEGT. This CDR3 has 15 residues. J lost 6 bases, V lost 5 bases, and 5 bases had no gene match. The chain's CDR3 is CASSPDRGLYEKLFF. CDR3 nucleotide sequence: TGTGCCAGCAGTCCGGACAGGGGGCTATATGAAAAACTGTTTTTT.

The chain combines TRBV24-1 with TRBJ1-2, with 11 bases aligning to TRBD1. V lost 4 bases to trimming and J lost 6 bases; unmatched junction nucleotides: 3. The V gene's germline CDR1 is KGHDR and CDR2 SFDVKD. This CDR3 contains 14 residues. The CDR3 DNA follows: TGTGCCACCAGTGAGCGGACAGGGGGCAATGGCTACACCTTC. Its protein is CATSERTGGNGYTF.

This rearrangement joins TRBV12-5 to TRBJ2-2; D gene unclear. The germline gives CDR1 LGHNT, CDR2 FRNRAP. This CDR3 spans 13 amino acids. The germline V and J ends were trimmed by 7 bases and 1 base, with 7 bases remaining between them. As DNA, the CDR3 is TGTGCTAGTGACAAACAGAACACCGGGGAGCTGTTTTTT. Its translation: CASDKQNTGELFF. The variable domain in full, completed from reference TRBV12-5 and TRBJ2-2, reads DARVTQTPRHKVTEMGQEVTMRCQPILGHNTVFWYRQTMMQGLELLAYFRNRAPLDDSGMPKDRFSAEMPDATLATLKIQPSEPRDSAVYFCASDKQNTGELFFGEGSRLTVL.